These T cell receptor beta chains were read from a single sample in a study of shared clonotypes between healthy human individuals. Assay: immunoSEQ multiplex PCR; the TCRdb copy retains only in-frame clones and omits some. The sample includes a few million clones, approximately 90% of them seen just once. The material sequenced was naive CD4+ T cells from PBMCs. The source of these receptors is a man younger than 30 in good health. Some clones in this sample may be carry-over from other donors' samples. CDR3s include the opening cysteine and the closing phenylalanine or tryptophan. D genes are given only for firm matches. Clone sizes are given selectively: once, few, many, or a class where the clone is expanded.

TRBJ2-7	TRBD1	once	TRBV10-3	CAISRTGTSYEQYF	TGTGCCATCAGCAGGACAGGGACCTCCTACGAGCAGTACTTC
TRBJ2-7	.	.	TRBV6-1	CASSAGGYEQYF	TGTGCCAGCAGTGCTGGGGGGTACGAGCAGTACTTC
TRBJ2-2	.	.	TRBV30	CAWRVWDGTTGELFF	TGTGCCTGGAGAGTCTGGGACGGGACCACCGGGGAGCTGTTTTTT
TRBJ2-7	TRBD1	.	TRBV19	CASSDRGIYEQYF	TGTGCCAGTAGTGACAGGGGGATTTACGAGCAGTACTTC
TRBJ1-3	TRBD1	.	TRBV27	CASSYLAGGGNTIYF	TGTGCCAGCAGTTACCTCGCAGGGGGCGGAAACACCATATATTTT
TRBJ2-7	.	.	TRBV5-1	CASSLAPRQASYEQYF	TGCGCCAGCAGCTTGGCTCCCCGACAGGCCTCCTACGAGCAGTACTTC
TRBJ1-1	.	once	TRBV18	CASSGLSLALTEAFF	TGTGCCAGCTCGGGACTATCACTGGCTCTCACTGAAGCTTTCTTT
TRBJ1-1	.	.	TRBV29-1	CSVGRDGDTEAFF	TGCAGCGTAGGGAGGGACGGAGACACTGAAGCTTTCTTT
TRBJ2-1	TRBD2	.	TRBV5-8	CASSKTSVNEQFF	TGTGCCAGCAGCAAAACTAGCGTAAATGAGCAGTTCTTC
TRBJ2-7	.	.	TRBV5-6	CASSPQGSYEQYF	TGTGCCAGCAGTCCACAGGGCTCCTACGAGCAGTACTTC
TRBJ1-2	.	.	TRBV28	CASSLQGRVYGYTF	TGTGCCAGCAGTTTACAGGGGAGGGTCTATGGCTACACCTTC
TRBJ2-5	TRBD1	.	TRBV15	CATSRGQGSKETQYF	TGTGCCACCAGCAGAGGACAGGGGAGTAAGGAGACCCAGTACTTC
TRBJ2-1	.	.	TRBV7-7	CASSFDEGNEQFF	TGTGCCAGCAGCTTTGACGAGGGCAATGAGCAGTTCTTC
TRBJ2-2	.	.	TRBV27	CASRAPRDTGELFF	TGTGCCAGCAGAGCCCCTCGTGACACCGGGGAGCTGTTTTTT
TRBJ2-7	.	.	TRBV18	CASSPLIASLVYEQYF	TGTGCCAGCTCACCACTGATTGCCAGTCTGGTCTACGAGCAGTACTTC
TRBJ1-2	.	.	TRBV4-3	CASSFQTGLLNYGYTF	TGCGCCAGCAGCTTCCAGACAGGACTTTTAAACTATGGCTACACCTTC
TRBJ2-5	.	once	TRBV5-1	CASSLRGGTEETQYF	TGCGCCAGCAGCTTGCGTGGCGGGACTGAAGAGACCCAGTACTTC
TRBJ2-3	.	.	TRBV25-1	CASSDIRGADTQYF	TGTGCCAGCAGTGACATCCGGGGCGCAGATACGCAGTATTTT
TRBJ2-2	.	.	TRBV28	CASTSTGTTGELFF	TGTGCCAGCACCTCAACAGGGACCACCGGGGAGCTGTTTTTT
TRBJ2-5	.	.	TRBV19	CASSIFSGETQYF	TGTGCCAGTAGTATTTTCTCGGGAGAGACCCAGTACTTC
TRBJ2-5	TRBD2	.	TRBV7-2	CASSLALRLATQETQYF	TGTGCCAGCAGCTTAGCGCTAAGACTAGCGACCCAAGAGACCCAGTACTTC
TRBJ1-1	.	.	TRBV6-5	CASEGGREAFF	TGTGCCAGCGAGGGGGGCCGTGAAGCTTTCTTT